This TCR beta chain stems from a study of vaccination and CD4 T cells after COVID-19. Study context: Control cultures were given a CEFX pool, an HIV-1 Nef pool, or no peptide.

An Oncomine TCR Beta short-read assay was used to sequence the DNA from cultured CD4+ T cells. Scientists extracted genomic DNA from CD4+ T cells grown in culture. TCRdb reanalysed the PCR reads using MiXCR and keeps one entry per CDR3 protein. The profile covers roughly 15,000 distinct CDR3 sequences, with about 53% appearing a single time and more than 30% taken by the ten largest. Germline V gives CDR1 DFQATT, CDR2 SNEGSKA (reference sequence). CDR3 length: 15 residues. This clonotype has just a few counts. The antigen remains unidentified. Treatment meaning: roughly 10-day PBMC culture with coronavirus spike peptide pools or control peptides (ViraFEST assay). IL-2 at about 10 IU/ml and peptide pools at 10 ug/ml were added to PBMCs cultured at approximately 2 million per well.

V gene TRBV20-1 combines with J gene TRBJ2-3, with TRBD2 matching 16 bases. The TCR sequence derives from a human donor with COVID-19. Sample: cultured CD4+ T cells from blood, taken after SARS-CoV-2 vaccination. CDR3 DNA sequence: TGCGCCGGGACTAGCGGGGGGGCCCGGACAGATACGCAGTATTTT. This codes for CAGTSGGARTDTQYF.